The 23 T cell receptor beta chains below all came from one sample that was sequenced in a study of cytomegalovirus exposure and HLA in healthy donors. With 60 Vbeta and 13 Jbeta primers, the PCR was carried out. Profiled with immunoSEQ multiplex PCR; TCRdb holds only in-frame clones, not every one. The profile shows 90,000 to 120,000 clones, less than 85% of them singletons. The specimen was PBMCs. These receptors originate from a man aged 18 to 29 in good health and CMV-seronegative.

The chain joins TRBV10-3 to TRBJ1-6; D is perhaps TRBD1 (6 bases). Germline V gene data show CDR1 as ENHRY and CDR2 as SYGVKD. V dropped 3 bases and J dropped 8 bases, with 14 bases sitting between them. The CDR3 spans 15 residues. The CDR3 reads CAISESDRLDSPLHF. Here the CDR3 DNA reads TGTGCCATCAGTGAATCGGACAGATTGGATTCACCCCTCCACTTT.

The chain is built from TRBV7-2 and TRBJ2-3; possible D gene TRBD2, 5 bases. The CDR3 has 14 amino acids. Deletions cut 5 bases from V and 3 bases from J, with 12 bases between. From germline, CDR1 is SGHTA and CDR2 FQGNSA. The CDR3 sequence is CASSPHGGTDTQYF. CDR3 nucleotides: TGTGCCAGCAGCCCGCACGGCGGGACAGATACGCAGTATTTT.

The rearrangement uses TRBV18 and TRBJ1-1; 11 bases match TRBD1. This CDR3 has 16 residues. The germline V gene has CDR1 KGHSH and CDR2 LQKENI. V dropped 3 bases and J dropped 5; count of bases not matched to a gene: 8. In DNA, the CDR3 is TGTGCCAGCTCACCGCTACCGGGACAGGGGGGGACTGAAGCTTTCTTT. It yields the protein CASSPLPGQGGTEAFF.

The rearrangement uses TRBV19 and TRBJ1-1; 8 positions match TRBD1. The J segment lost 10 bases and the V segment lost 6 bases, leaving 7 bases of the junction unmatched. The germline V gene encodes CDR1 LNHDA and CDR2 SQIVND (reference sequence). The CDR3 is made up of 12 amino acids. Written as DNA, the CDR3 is TGTGCCAGTAGCCTTGAGGACAGGGCAGCTTTCTTT. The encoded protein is CASSLEDRAAFF.

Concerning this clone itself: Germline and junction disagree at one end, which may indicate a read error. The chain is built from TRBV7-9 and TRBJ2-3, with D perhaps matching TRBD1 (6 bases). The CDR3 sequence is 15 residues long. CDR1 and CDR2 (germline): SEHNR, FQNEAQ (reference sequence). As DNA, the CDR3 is TGTTCCAGCAGCCCTGGACACCCAGGGGCAGATACGCAGTATTTT. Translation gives CSSSPGHPGADTQYF.

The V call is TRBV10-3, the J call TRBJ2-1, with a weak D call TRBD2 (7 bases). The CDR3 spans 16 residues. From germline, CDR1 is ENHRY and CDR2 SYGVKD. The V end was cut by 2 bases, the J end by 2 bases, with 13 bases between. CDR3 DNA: TGTGCCATCAGTGAGCGGGGGGCCCCCACCTACAATGAGCAGTTCTTC. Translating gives CAISERGAPTYNEQFF.

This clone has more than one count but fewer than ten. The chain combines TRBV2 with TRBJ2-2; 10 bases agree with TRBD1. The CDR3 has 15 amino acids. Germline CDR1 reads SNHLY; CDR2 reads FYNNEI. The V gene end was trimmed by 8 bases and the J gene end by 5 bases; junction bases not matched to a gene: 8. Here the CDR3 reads CASRLDRGITGELFF. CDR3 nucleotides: TGTGCCAGCCGACTGGACAGGGGGATAACCGGGGAGCTGTTTTTT.

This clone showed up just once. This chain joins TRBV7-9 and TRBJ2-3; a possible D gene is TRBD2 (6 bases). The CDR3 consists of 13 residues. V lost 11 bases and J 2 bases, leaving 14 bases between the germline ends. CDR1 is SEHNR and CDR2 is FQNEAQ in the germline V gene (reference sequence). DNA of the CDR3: TGTGCCCTCAGACCGGGGGTCACAGATACGCAGTATTTT. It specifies CALRPGVTDTQYF.

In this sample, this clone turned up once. CDR3 in DNA: TGCAGGGGAGGGACATTGGGCGAGCAGTACTTC. Residues: CRGGTLGEQYF. The rearrangement joins TRBV20-1 to TRBJ2-7; D possibly corresponds to TRBD2 (7 bases). The CDR3 extends over 11 amino acids. Per germline, CDR1 DFQATT and CDR2 SNEGSKA (reference sequence).

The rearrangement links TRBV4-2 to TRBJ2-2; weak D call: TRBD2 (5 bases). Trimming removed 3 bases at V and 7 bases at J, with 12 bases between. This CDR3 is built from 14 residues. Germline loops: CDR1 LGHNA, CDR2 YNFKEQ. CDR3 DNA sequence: TGTGCCAGCAGCCAGGCTGAGGGCGGCGGGGAGCTGTTTTTT. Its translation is CASSQAEGGGELFF.

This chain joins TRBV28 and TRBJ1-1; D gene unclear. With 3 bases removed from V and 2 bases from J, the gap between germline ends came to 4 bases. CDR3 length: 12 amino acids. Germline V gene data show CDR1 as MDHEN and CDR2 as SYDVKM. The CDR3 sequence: CASSLRNTEAFF. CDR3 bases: TGTGCCAGCAGTTTGAGAAACACTGAAGCTTTCTTT. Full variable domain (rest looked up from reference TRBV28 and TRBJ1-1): DVKVTQSSRYLVKRTGEKVFLECVQDMDHENMFWYRQDPGLGLRLIYFSYDVKMKEKGDIPEGYSVSREKKERFSLILESASTNQTSMYLCASSLRNTEAFFGQGTRLTVV.

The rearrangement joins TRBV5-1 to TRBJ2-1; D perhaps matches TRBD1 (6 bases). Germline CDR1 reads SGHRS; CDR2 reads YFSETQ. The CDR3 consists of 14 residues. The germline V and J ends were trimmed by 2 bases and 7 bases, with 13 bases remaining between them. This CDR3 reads CASSFVQGGNEQFF. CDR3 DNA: TGCGCCAGCAGCTTTGTACAGGGTGGTAATGAGCAGTTCTTC. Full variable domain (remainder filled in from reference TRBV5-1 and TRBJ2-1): KAGVTQTPRYLIKTRGQQVTLSCSPISGHRSVSWYQQTPGQGLQFLFEYFSETQRNKGNFPGRFSGRQFSNSRSEMNVSTLELGDSALYLCASSFVQGGNEQFFGPGTRLTVL.

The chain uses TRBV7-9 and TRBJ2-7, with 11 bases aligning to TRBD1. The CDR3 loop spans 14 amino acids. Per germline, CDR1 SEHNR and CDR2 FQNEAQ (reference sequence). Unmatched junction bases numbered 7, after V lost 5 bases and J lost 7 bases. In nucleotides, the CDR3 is TGTGCCAGCAGCACTTCCGGGACAGGGGGGGAGCAGTACTTC. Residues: CASSTSGTGGEQYF. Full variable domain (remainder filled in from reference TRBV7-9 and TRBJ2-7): DTGVSQNPRHKITKRGQNVTFRCDPISEHNRLYWYRQTLGQGPEFLTYFQNEAQLEKSRLLSDRFSAERPKGSFSTLEIQRTEQGDSAMYLCASSTSGTGGEQYFGPGTRLTVT.

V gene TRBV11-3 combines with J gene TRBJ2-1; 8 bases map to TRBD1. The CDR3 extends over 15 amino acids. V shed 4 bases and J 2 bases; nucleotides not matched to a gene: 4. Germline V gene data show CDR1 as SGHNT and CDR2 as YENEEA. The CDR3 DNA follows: TGTGCCAGCAGCTCCGACAGGGGTCCCTACAATGAGCAGTTCTTC. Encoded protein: CASSSDRGPYNEQFF.

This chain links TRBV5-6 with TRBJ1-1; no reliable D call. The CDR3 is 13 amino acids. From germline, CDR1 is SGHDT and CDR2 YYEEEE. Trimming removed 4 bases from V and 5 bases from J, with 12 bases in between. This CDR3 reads CASSPSGFTEAFF. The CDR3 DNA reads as TGTGCCAGCAGCCCCTCGGGGTTTACTGAAGCTTTCTTT. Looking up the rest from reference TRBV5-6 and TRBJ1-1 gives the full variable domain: DAGVTQSPTHLIKTRGQQVTLRCSPKSGHDTVSWYQQALGQGPQFIFQYYEEEERQRGNFPDRFSGHQFPNYSSELNVNALLLGDSALYLCASSPSGFTEAFFGQGTRLTVV.

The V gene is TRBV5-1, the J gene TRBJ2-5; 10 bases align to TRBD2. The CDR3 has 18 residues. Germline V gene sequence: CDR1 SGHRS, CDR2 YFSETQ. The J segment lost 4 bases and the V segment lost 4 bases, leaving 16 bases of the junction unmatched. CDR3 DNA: TGCGCCAGCAGCCCGTCAGGCGCTAGCGGGGGATTATTAGAGACCCAGTACTTC. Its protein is CASSPSGASGGLLETQYF.

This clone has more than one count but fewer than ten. CDR3 coding DNA: TGCGCCAGCAGCCAAGCTCGACGGGTGAACACTGAAGCTTTCTTT. Its translation: CASSQARRVNTEAFF. The gene calls are TRBV4-3 and TRBJ1-1; D gene ambiguous. The CDR3 is 15 amino acids. Deletions cut 1 base from V and 0 bases from J, with 9 bases between. Germline-derived CDR1 and CDR2 are LGHNA and YSLEER.

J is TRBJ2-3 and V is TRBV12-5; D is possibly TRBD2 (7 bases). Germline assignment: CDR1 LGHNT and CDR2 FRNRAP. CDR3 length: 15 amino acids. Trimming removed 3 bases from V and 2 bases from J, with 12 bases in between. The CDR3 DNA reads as TGTGCTAGTGGTTTTGGCGGGGGCTCCACAGATACGCAGTATTTT. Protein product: CASGFGGGSTDTQYF. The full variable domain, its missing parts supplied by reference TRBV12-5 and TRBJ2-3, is DARVTQTPRHKVTEMGQEVTMRCQPILGHNTVFWYRQTMMQGLELLAYFRNRAPLDDSGMPKDRFSAEMPDATLATLKIQPSEPRDSAVYFCASGFGGGSTDTQYFGPGTRLTVL.

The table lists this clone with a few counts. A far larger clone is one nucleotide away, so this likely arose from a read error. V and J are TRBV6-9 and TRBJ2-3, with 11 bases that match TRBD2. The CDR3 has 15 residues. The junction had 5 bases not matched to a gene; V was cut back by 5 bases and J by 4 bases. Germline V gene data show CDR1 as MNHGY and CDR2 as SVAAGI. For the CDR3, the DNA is TGTGCCAGCAGTGAAATAGCGGGGGGGCCAGATACGCAGTATTTT. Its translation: CASSEIAGGPDTQYF.

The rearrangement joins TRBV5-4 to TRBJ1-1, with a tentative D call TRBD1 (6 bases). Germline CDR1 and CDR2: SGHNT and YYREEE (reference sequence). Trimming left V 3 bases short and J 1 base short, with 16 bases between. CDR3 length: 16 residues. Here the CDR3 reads CASSSPRTVENTEAFF. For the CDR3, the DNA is TGTGCCAGCAGCTCTCCCAGGACAGTGGAGAACACTGAAGCTTTCTTT.

CDR3 protein: CASSLEWRGTGQETQYF. CDR3 sequence (DNA): TGCGCCAGCAGCTTGGAATGGCGGGGTACTGGCCAAGAGACCCAGTACTTC. The chain recombines TRBV5-1 with TRBJ2-5; TRBD2 might be the D (6 bases). The CDR3 loop spans 17 amino acids. V was trimmed by 0 bases and J by 1 base, leaving 16 bases between them. CDR1 is SGHRS and CDR2 is YFSETQ in the germline V gene.

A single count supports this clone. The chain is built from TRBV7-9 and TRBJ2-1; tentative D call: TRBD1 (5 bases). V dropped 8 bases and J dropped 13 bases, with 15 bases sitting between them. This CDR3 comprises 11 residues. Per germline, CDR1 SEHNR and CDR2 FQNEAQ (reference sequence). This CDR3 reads CASLQVTEQFF. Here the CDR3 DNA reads TGTGCCAGCTTACAGGTTACAGAACAGTTCTTC. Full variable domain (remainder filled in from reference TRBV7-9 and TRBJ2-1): DTGVSQNPRHKITKRGQNVTFRCDPISEHNRLYWYRQTLGQGPEFLTYFQNEAQLEKSRLLSDRFSAERPKGSFSTLEIQRTEQGDSAMYLCASLQVTEQFFGPGTRLTVL.

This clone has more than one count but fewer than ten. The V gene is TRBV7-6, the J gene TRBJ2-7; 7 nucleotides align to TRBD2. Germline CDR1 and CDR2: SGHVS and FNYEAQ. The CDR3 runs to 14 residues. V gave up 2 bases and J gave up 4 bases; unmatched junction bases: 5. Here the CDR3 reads CASSLIGGGYEQYF. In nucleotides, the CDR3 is TGTGCCAGCAGCTTAATTGGCGGGGGTTACGAGCAGTACTTC.